This TCR beta chain was sequenced in a study of blood T cell repertoires in COVID-19. For the study at large: Samples representing acute and convalescent COVID-19 were sourced from the United States, Italy and Spain.

Sequencing used immunoSEQ multiplex PCR; TCRdb keeps in-frame clones, though not all of them. The table has under 350,000 clones, about 86% seen once. Source material: peripheral blood. This TCR was recovered from a man aged 18 to 29 with active or convalescent COVID-19.

The CDR3 sequence is CASRRTSGNLGELFF. The DNA for the CDR3 is TGTGCCAGTAGACGGACTAGCGGTAACTTGGGGGAGCTGTTTTTT. The rearrangement links TRBV19 to TRBJ2-2, with TRBD2 identical over 10 bases. V dropped 6 bases and J dropped 8; count of bases not matched to a gene: 9. Germline V gene data show CDR1 as LNHDA and CDR2 as SQIVND (reference sequence). The CDR3 is 15 residues long.